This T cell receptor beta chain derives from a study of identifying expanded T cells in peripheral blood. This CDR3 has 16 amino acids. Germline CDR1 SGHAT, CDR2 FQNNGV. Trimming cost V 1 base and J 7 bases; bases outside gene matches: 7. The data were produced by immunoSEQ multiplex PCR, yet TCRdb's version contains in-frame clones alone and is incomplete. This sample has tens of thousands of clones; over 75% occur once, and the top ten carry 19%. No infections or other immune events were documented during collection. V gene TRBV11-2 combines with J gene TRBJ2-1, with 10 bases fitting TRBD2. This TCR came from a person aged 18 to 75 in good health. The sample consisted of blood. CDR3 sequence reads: CASSLAGAGGRNEQFF. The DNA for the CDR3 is TGTGCCAGCAGCTTAGCGGGAGCGGGAGGGAGAAATGAGCAGTTCTTC.